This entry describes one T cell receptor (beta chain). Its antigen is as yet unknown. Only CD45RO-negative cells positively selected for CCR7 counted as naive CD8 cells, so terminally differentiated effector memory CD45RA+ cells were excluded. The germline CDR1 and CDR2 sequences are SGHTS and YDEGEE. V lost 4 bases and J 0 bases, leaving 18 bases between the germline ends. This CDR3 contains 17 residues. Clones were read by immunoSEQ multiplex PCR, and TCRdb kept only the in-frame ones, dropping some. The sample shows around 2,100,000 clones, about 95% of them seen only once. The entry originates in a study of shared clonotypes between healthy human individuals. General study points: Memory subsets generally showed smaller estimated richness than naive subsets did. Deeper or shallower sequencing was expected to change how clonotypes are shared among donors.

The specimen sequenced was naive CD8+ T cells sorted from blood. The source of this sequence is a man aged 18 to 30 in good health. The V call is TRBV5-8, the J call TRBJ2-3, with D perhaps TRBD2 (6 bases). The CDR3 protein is CASSQSGLKTSTDTQYF. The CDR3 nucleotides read TGTGCCAGCAGCCAGAGCGGGTTGAAAACTAGCACAGATACGCAGTATTTT.